The rows below give T cell receptor beta chains drawn from one sample of a study of T cell responses to AZD1222 COVID-19 vaccine. The table came from immunoSEQ multiplex PCR; TCRdb's copy has only in-frame clones and leaves some out. The data hold around 150,000 clones, with 85% to 90% observed a single time. Here the sequenced sample was peripheral blood, taken on day 0 of AZD1222 vaccination. The receptor set was obtained from an adult in good health. Both conserved end residues are part of each CDR3. Each record gives: clone size, V gene, D gene, J gene, CDR3 DNA, CDR3 protein. D genes are given only for firm matches. The size entry is marked missing in some rows and otherwise reads once, few, many or a size class.

>-|TRBV4-3|-|TRBJ1-6
TGCGCCAGCAGCCAAGATCTTCCCCAGCTGAGCTCCTATAATTCACCCCTCCACTTT
CASSQDLPQLSSYNSPLHF
>once|TRBV6-5|-|TRBJ1-1
TGTGCCAGCACACATCGGATGAACACTGAAGCTTTCTTT
CASTHRMNTEAFF
>-|TRBV9|TRBD2|TRBJ2-7
TGTGCCAGCAGCGTACGAGCGGGGGGCTATCCCTACGAGCAGTACTTC
CASSVRAGGYPYEQYF
>-|TRBV13|TRBD1|TRBJ1-4
TGTGCCAGCAGCTTAACAGGGGGCATCGGTGAAAAACTGTTTTTT
CASSLTGGIGEKLFF
>-|TRBV27|-|TRBJ2-7
TGTGCCAGCAGTGTTGGGGTCGCAGAAACCTACGAGCAGTACTTC
CASSVGVAETYEQYF
>-|TRBV2|-|TRBJ2-2
TGTGCCATCAACGCCCGGGACACGAACACCGGGGAGCTGTTTTTT
CAINARDTNTGELFF
>once|TRBV7-9|-|TRBJ1-4
TGTGCCAGCAGCATAGGAGCATCTCGCTTGGATGAAAAACTGTTTTTT
CASSIGASRLDEKLFF
>-|TRBV7-6|-|TRBJ2-2
TGTGCCAGCAGCGGAATAGGGGTCTCGAGCACCGGGGAGCTGTTTTTT
CASSGIGVSSTGELFF
>-|TRBV19|-|TRBJ1-3
TGTGCCAGTAGAACGAGTGGAGGAAACACCATATATTTT
CASRTSGGNTIYF
>-|TRBV6-4|TRBD1|TRBJ1-2
TGTGCCAGCAGTGTGAACAGGGGGGAATATGGCTACACCTTC
CASSVNRGEYGYTF
>-|TRBV10-2|-|TRBJ1-2
TGCGCCAGCAGACACAATGTAGCGGATGGCTACACCTTC
CASRHNVADGYTF
>-|TRBV13|TRBD1|TRBJ1-1
TGTGCCAGCAGCACCGGACAGGGGTGGTTGTACACTGAAGCTTTCTTT
CASSTGQGWLYTEAFF
>once|TRBV3-1/TRBV3-2|TRBD1|TRBJ2-7
TGTGCCAGCAGCCAAGATTGGGGGACAGACTACGAGCAGTACTTC
CASSQDWGTDYEQYF
>-|TRBV27|-|TRBJ2-1
TGTGCCAGCAGTTCAATTGACCGGAATGAGCAGTTCTTC
CASSSIDRNEQFF
>-|TRBV2|-|TRBJ1-1
TGTGCCAACTTGAAACCGTATGAAGCTTTCTTT
CANLKPYEAFF
>-|TRBV19|TRBD2|TRBJ2-7
TGTGCCAGTAGTATAGCGGGAGGCTCCTACGAGCAGTACTTC
CASSIAGGSYEQYF
>-|TRBV27|-|TRBJ1-6
TGTGCCAGCAGTTTACCTGTTCGGAATTCACCCCTCCACTTT
CASSLPVRNSPLHF
>-|TRBV2|-|TRBJ1-1
TGTGCCAGCAGTGTACGTGGGCCGGCGAACACTGAAGCTTTCTTT
CASSVRGPANTEAFF
>-|TRBV4-1|-|TRBJ1-2
TGCGCCAGCAGCCTCCGAAAGGGAAAGGACGGGCTTACCGGGCTGATTGGCTACACCTTC
CASSLRKGKDGLTGLIGYTF
>-|TRBV11-2|TRBD2|TRBJ2-1
TGTGCCAGCAGCTTAGCTCCGACTAGCCGGTATGAGCAGTTCTTC
CASSLAPTSRYEQFF
>-|TRBV10-2|-|TRBJ1-5
TGCGCCAGCAGCTCACAGGTGCTGAATCAGCCCCAGCATTTT
CASSSQVLNQPQHF
>-|TRBV5-1|TRBD1|TRBJ2-2
TGCGCCAGCAGCTTGGGGGGACAGGGGAACACCGGGGAGCTGTTTTTT
CASSLGGQGNTGELFF
>-|TRBV7-2|-|TRBJ1-2
TGTGCCAGCAGCCCAACCACGACAAATAGGGTACCCAGGGGCTACACCTTC
CASSPTTTNRVPRGYTF
>-|TRBV28|-|TRBJ1-1
TGTGCCAGCAGTTCCCGGAGGGGGGACACTGAAGCTTTCTTT
CASSSRRGDTEAFF
>-|TRBV7-9|-|TRBJ2-1
TGTGCCAGCAGCTTAGTCCGGAATGAGCAGTTCTTC
CASSLVRNEQFF
>-|TRBV3-1/TRBV3-2|-|TRBJ2-7
TGTGCCAGCAGCCAAAGTCTCGAGCAGTACTTC
CASSQSLEQYF
>-|TRBV7-6|TRBD1|TRBJ2-7
TGTGCCAGCAGCTTGGACAGGGGACGCCCCTACGAGCAGTACTTC
CASSLDRGRPYEQYF
>once|TRBV4-1|TRBD1|TRBJ1-5
TGCGCCAGCAGCCAAGGGACAGGGGGATTTCAGCCCCAGCATTTT
CASSQGTGGFQPQHF
>few|TRBV6-1|TRBD1|TRBJ1-5
TGTGCCAGCAGTGAAGGGACAGGGTCGGAGGCAAATCAGCCCCAGCATTTT
CASSEGTGSEANQPQHF
>-|TRBV5-5|-|TRBJ1-1
TGTGCCAGCAGCTTGCAGGGGACCGCTGAAGCTTTCTTT
CASSLQGTAEAFF
>few|TRBV5-6|TRBD1|TRBJ2-7
TGTGCCAGCAGCTTGGCGGACAGGGGTTATCAGGACGAGCAGTACTTC
CASSLADRGYQDEQYF
>-|TRBV19|TRBD1|TRBJ1-5
TGTGCCAGTAGCAGACAGGGGGACACGAGTCAGCCCCAGCATTTT
CASSRQGDTSQPQHF
>once|TRBV7-8|-|TRBJ2-2
TGTGCCAGCAGCTTAGAGAACGGGGAGCTGTTTTTT
CASSLENGELFF
>-|TRBV18|-|TRBJ2-7
TGTGCCAGCTCACCACGGGTGTCTGGGAGCTCCTACGAGCAGTACTTC
CASSPRVSGSSYEQYF
>-|TRBV10-1|-|TRBJ2-1
TGCGCCAGCAGTGAGGGACAGCGAAGCTCCTACAATGAGCAGTTCTTC
CASSEGQRSSYNEQFF
>-|TRBV4-1|TRBD1|TRBJ1-6
TGCGCCAGCAGCTTTGACCATCCACAGGGGGCAGGTAATTCACCCCTCCACTTT
CASSFDHPQGAGNSPLHF
>-|TRBV19|-|TRBJ2-2
TGTGCCAGTATGGGGAGATGGGACGGGGAGCTGTTTTTT
CASMGRWDGELFF
>-|TRBV5-6|-|TRBJ2-1
TGTGCCAGCAGCTCGGTCAGCTCCTACAATGAGCAGTTCTTC
CASSSVSSYNEQFF
>few|TRBV3-1/TRBV3-2|-|TRBJ2-7
TGTGCCAGCAGTCGTCCCGGACAGATCTACGAGCAGTACTTC
CASSRPGQIYEQYF
>-|TRBV9|-|TRBJ1-3
TGTGCCAGCAGCGTAGACCCCTCTGGAAACACCATATATTTT
CASSVDPSGNTIYF
>-|TRBV7-8|-|TRBJ1-1
TGTGCCAGCAGTCGGTGGACTGAAGCTTTCTTT
CASSRWTEAFF
>-|TRBV5-8|TRBD2|TRBJ2-1
TGTGCCAGCAGCTCCCTAGCGGGAGGCCACAATGAGCAGTTCTTC
CASSSLAGGHNEQFF
>-|TRBV9|-|TRBJ2-1
TGTGCCAGCAGCGTAGTGTCAGGGTCGGTTGAGCAGTTCTTC
CASSVVSGSVEQFF
>-|TRBV30|TRBD1|TRBJ1-1
TGTGCCTGGAGTGACAGGGGGAACACTGAAGCTTTCTTT
CAWSDRGNTEAFF
>once|TRBV27|TRBD1|TRBJ1-1
TGTGCCAGCAGTTACCACAGGGGTGAGAACACTGAAGCTTTCTTT
CASSYHRGENTEAFF
>once|TRBV7-2|TRBD2|TRBJ2-2
TGTGCCAGCAGCTTATTGCGAAGCGGGGGGGTCTCGAGCACCGGGGAGCTGTTTTTT
CASSLLRSGGVSSTGELFF
>-|TRBV6-2/TRBV6-3|TRBD1|TRBJ1-5
TGTGCCAGCAGTTATCCAGGACAGGGCTTCGATCAGCCCCAGCATTTT
CASSYPGQGFDQPQHF
>-|TRBV9|-|TRBJ1-2
TGTGCCAGCAGCCCTGAGGGGGGCGGCTATGGCTACACCTTC
CASSPEGGGYGYTF
>-|TRBV9|-|TRBJ1-3
TGTGCCAGCAGCGTAGCAGAACTCTCTGGAAACACCATATATTTT
CASSVAELSGNTIYF
>once|TRBV5-1|-|TRBJ1-5
TGCGCCAGCAGCTTGACGGGCCGCGATCAGCCCCAGCATTTT
CASSLTGRDQPQHF
>-|TRBV24-1|TRBD1|TRBJ2-1
TGTGCCACCAGTGATTCTGGACAGGGGGGATCAAATGAGCAGTTCTTC
CATSDSGQGGSNEQFF
>-|TRBV14|TRBD2|TRBJ2-1
TGTGCCAGCAGCCTTCGACTAGCGGGGGGGCGGAATGAGCAGTTCTTC
CASSLRLAGGRNEQFF
>-|TRBV10-3|TRBD1|TRBJ2-5
TGTGCCACCGCCCGGGGTGACGGGACAGCTACGGAGACCCAGTACTTC
CATARGDGTATETQYF
>-|TRBV5-8|TRBD2|TRBJ2-1
TGTGCCAGCAGCTGGACCGGGGGGGTCTCCTACAATGAGCAGTTCTTC
CASSWTGGVSYNEQFF
>few|TRBV7-3|TRBD1|TRBJ2-2
TGTGCCAGCAGCCTCGGACAGGCCGGGGAGCTGTTTTTT
CASSLGQAGELFF
>-|TRBV28|-|TRBJ1-2
TGTGCCAGCAGTACCCTTCGGGGGGCATATGGCTACACCTTC
CASSTLRGAYGYTF
>-|TRBV5-8|TRBD1|TRBJ2-5
TGTGCCAGCAGCTTGACCAGACAGGGTTGGGTGACCCAGTACTTC
CASSLTRQGWVTQYF
>-|TRBV18|-|TRBJ1-1
TGTGCCAGCTCACCTTCTATAGACCCTCAAGCTGAAGCTTTCTTT
CASSPSIDPQAEAFF
>-|TRBV6-6|-|TRBJ1-1
TGTGCCAGCAGCCAGCCTACTCGGGGGCTTAACACTGAAGCTTTCTTT
CASSQPTRGLNTEAFF